One and the same sample provided the 25 T cell receptor beta chains below, sequenced in a study of blood T cell repertoires in COVID-19. Sequencing was performed with immunoSEQ multiplex PCR; in TCRdb, only in-frame clones are kept and a portion is missing. The sample has about 45,000 clones; more than 70% are singletons. Material: peripheral blood. These receptors were collected from a human donor in a cohort sampled during active COVID-19.

V and J are TRBV4-1 and TRBJ1-1; TRBD1 matches at 7 bases. Per the germline V gene, CDR1 is MGHRA and CDR2 is YSYEKL. Losses at the gene ends were 4 bases for V and 1 base for J; bases not matched to a gene: 6. The CDR3 runs 15 residues. CDR3 coding DNA: TGCGCCAGCAGCCGTCCCGGGACAGAGAACACTGAAGCTTTCTTT. It translates to CASSRPGTENTEAFF.

This chain joins TRBV12-3 or TRBV12-4 and TRBJ1-5; perhaps TRBD1 as D (6 bases). The CDR3 contains 12 residues. V lost 10 bases, J lost 7 bases, and 14 bases lay in between. In nucleotides, the CDR3 is TGTGCCACCAACAGGGCGGGCCAGCCCCAGCATTTT. Its translation: CATNRAGQPQHF.

This clone was counted only a few times. The V and J genes are TRBV6-6 and TRBJ2-3; 14 bases align to TRBD2. The CDR3 covers 16 residues. Germline values: CDR1 MNHNY, CDR2 SVGAGI (reference sequence). Losses at the gene ends were 6 bases for V and 5 bases for J; bases not matched to a gene: 7. For the CDR3, the DNA is TGTGCCAGCAGCGAGACTAGCGGGGGGGAGGGAGATACGCAGTATTTT. This encodes CASSETSGGEGDTQYF.

This clone is medium-sized by share. V usage is TRBV7-2 and J usage is TRBJ2-1, with 14 bases aligning to TRBD2. CDR1 is SGHTA, CDR2 FQGNSA, per germline. The CDR3 spans 19 residues. After removal of 0 bases from V and 10 bases from J, the junction contained 14 bases not matched to a gene. The CDR3: CASSLAVLVGTSGGREQFF. CDR3 nucleotides: TGTGCCAGCAGCTTAGCGGTTTTGGTAGGGACTAGCGGGGGCAGGGAGCAGTTCTTC.

This chain uses TRBV6-5 with TRBJ2-1; D possibly corresponds to TRBD1 (5 bases). V was clipped by 3 bases and J by 10 bases, with 19 bases between them. The CDR3 extends over 15 amino acids. The germline V gene encodes CDR1 MNHEY and CDR2 SVGAGI. The CDR3 here is CASSYIMKGPGEQFF. The CDR3 DNA reads TGTGCCAGCAGTTATATCATGAAGGGGCCAGGGGAGCAGTTCTTC.

The chain employs TRBV7-9 and TRBJ1-2; D is perhaps TRBD1 (5 bases). The V end was cut by 4 bases, the J end by 2 bases, with 11 bases between. The CDR3 contains 14 residues. Germline-derived CDR1 and CDR2 are SEHNR and FQNEAQ (reference sequence). As DNA, the CDR3 is TGTGCCAGCAGCTCGTCACAGGCGAACTATGGCTACACCTTC. Translating it yields CASSSSQANYGYTF.

The chain carries TRBV3-1 (or the pseudogene TRBV3-2) and TRBJ1-1; D is unresolved. Germline CDR1 LGHDT, CDR2 YNNKEL (reference sequence). V was shortened by 1 base and J by 0 bases, with 12 bases between the two germline ends. The CDR3 sequence is 16 residues long. The CDR3 spells CASSQVLTGMNTEAFF. Written as DNA, the CDR3 is TGTGCCAGCAGCCAAGTCTTGACGGGTATGAACACTGAAGCTTTCTTT.

The genes are TRBV5-5 and TRBJ2-7, with D tentatively TRBD1 (6 bases). V lost 4 bases to trimming and J lost 2 bases, with 13 bases between them. The CDR3 loop spans 14 amino acids. Germline values: CDR1 SGHKS, CDR2 YYEKEE (reference sequence). CDR3 protein: CASSQQGTTYEQYF. As DNA, the CDR3 is TGTGCCAGCAGCCAACAGGGAACGACCTACGAGCAGTACTTC.

This clone was observed a single time. The CDR3 protein is CASSRTLWEKLFF. In nucleotides, the CDR3 is TGTGCCAGTAGTCGGACATTGTGGGAAAAACTGTTTTTT. The genes are TRBV19 and TRBJ1-4; tentative D call: TRBD1 (5 bases). Trimming took off 5 bases at V and 8 bases at J, with 12 bases between the two ends. CDR1 is LNHDA, CDR2 SQIVND, per germline (reference sequence). This CDR3 comprises 13 residues.

The CDR3 DNA reads as TGTGCCAGTAGCTCCGACACTGAAGCTTTCTTT. Amino acids: CASSSDTEAFF. The genes are TRBV19 and TRBJ1-1; D gene unclear. This CDR3 has 11 residues. The V end was cut by 6 bases, the J end by 3 bases, with 5 bases between. The germline gives CDR1 LNHDA, CDR2 SQIVND (reference sequence).

CDR3 amino acids: CASSNRGSVAKNIQYF. The CDR3 nucleotides are TGTGCCAGCTCAAACAGGGGATCGGTAGCCAAAAACATTCAGTACTTC. The V gene is TRBV18, the J gene TRBJ2-4, with 7 bases aligning to TRBD1. Germline values: CDR1 KGHSH, CDR2 LQKENI. V was pared by 5 bases and J by 0 bases, with 7 bases of the junction left unmatched. This CDR3 is built from 16 residues.

This sequence joins TRBV18 and TRBJ2-1, with a possible D match to TRBD1 (6 bases). The germline V and J ends were trimmed by 3 bases and 6 bases, with 6 bases remaining between them. CDR1 and CDR2 from the germline V gene are KGHSH and LQKENI. CDR3 length: 12 residues. In DNA, the CDR3 is TGTGCCAGCTCACCGGACAGCAATGAGCAGTTCTTC. Translation: CASSPDSNEQFF.

The chain is built from TRBV7-9 and TRBJ2-7, with D maybe TRBD2 (6 bases). CDR3 length: 14 amino acids. The V gene's germline CDR1 is SEHNR and CDR2 FQNEAQ (reference sequence). Deletions cut 1 base from V and 3 bases from J, with 10 bases between. The CDR3 nucleotides read TGTGCCAGCAGCTTAGGCGGGGAGGTCTACGAGCAGTACTTC. Encoded protein: CASSLGGEVYEQYF.

The chain carries TRBV10-3 and TRBJ2-1; 9 nucleotides match TRBD2. V shed 6 bases, J shed 7 bases, and the junction held 13 bases outside the gene matches. Germline CDR1 is ENHRY and CDR2 is SYGVKD. CDR3 length: 16 residues. The CDR3 region is CAISGEGAGGRNEQFF. CDR3 nucleotides: TGTGCCATCAGCGGGGAGGGAGCGGGGGGTCGAAATGAGCAGTTCTTC.

The rearrangement uses TRBV5-1 and TRBJ1-1, with 9 bases aligning to TRBD1. Per germline, CDR1 SGHRS and CDR2 YFSETQ. The junction had 6 bases not matched to a gene; V was cut back by 0 bases and J by 3 bases. The CDR3 covers 16 residues. In nucleotides, the CDR3 is TGCGCCAGCAGCTTGGAGATCGGGACAGGGTACACTGAAGCTTTCTTT. This sequence encodes CASSLEIGTGYTEAFF.

This chain joins TRBV18 and TRBJ2-7, with D unresolved. Trimming took off 2 bases at V and 4 bases at J, with 12 bases between the two ends. Germline V CDR1 and CDR2: KGHSH, LQKENI. The CDR3 has 14 amino acids. CDR3 bases: TGTGCCAGCTCACCATATGGAGAAAGGTACGAGCAGTACTTC. It yields the protein CASSPYGERYEQYF.

The chain is built from TRBV18 and TRBJ1-5; D call uncertain. The CDR3 is 14 residues long. V lost 6 bases, J lost 6 bases, and 15 bases lay in between. The V gene's germline CDR1 is KGHSH and CDR2 LQKENI. CDR3 protein: CASSLNYEGQPQHF. CDR3 sequence (DNA): TGTGCCAGCTCGCTTAACTACGAGGGTCAGCCCCAGCATTTT.

The V call is TRBV9, the J call TRBJ2-1; no reliable D call. The CDR3 spans 11 residues. Trimming took off 0 bases at V and 9 bases at J, with 4 bases between the two ends. Germline lookup yields CDR1 SGDLS and CDR2 YYNGEE. DNA of the CDR3: TGTGCCAGCAGCGTAGATAGTGAGCAGTTCTTC. Its protein is CASSVDSEQFF.

The chain employs TRBV2 and TRBJ1-4, with D possibly matching TRBD1 (5 bases). Germline V gives CDR1 SNHLY, CDR2 FYNNEI. The CDR3 consists of 15 residues. Trimming left V 6 bases short and J 4 bases short, with 15 bases between. CDR3 in amino acids: CASRSARQGNEKLFF. The CDR3 region has the DNA TGTGCCAGCAGGTCAGCGCGGCAGGGTAATGAAAAACTGTTTTTT.

The chain carries TRBV7-2 and TRBJ2-3; 7 positions agree with TRBD2. V was clipped by 2 bases and J by 6 bases; unmatched bases: 5. Germline loops: CDR1 SGHTA, CDR2 FQGNSA. The CDR3 runs to 14 residues. The CDR3 coding sequence is TGTGCCAGCAGCTTACCCAGCGGGGTCGATACGCAGTATTTT. Translation gives CASSLPSGVDTQYF.

J is TRBJ1-6 and V is TRBV7-2; D ambiguous. Germline CDR1 SGHTA, CDR2 FQGNSA. The CDR3 is made up of 17 amino acids. V lost 1 base to trimming and J lost 4 bases, with 14 bases between them. CDR3 coding DNA: TGTGCCAGCAGCTTAGTCGGCCTGGGCCCATATAATTCACCCCTCCACTTT. This encodes CASSLVGLGPYNSPLHF.

This chain uses TRBV18 with TRBJ1-1, with a possible D match to TRBD1 (5 bases). The CDR3 totals 15 residues. Germline CDR1 reads KGHSH; CDR2 reads LQKENI. Trimming took 0 bases from V and 5 from J, leaving 13 bases between them. The CDR3 loop reads CASSPPAQGGTEAFF. Written as DNA, the CDR3 is TGTGCCAGCTCACCACCTGCCCAGGGAGGGACTGAAGCTTTCTTT.

The chain links TRBV30 to TRBJ2-7; 7 bases are a match to TRBD1. V dropped 5 bases and J dropped 3; count of bases not matched to a gene: 1. The length of the CDR3 is 11 residues. Germline V gene data show CDR1 as GTSNPN and CDR2 as SVGIG (reference sequence). The CDR3 spells CAWSGGYEQYF. DNA for the CDR3: TGTGCCTGGTCAGGGGGCTACGAGCAGTACTTC.

The chain links TRBV19 to TRBJ2-3; 10 bases agree with TRBD2. The germline V gene encodes CDR1 LNHDA and CDR2 SQIVND (reference sequence). CDR3 length: 15 residues. V shed 4 bases, J shed 2 bases, and the junction held 3 bases outside the gene matches. CDR3 coding DNA: TGTGCCAGTAGTACACTAGCGGGGTTCACAGATACGCAGTATTTT. Translating it yields CASSTLAGFTDTQYF.

The V and J genes are TRBV19 and TRBJ1-5; D not certain. The V gene's germline CDR1 is LNHDA and CDR2 SQIVND (reference sequence). The V end lost 4 bases, the J end lost 8 bases, and 18 bases lay between the germline ends. The CDR3 totals 15 residues. The chain's CDR3 is CASSTTGGPGKPQHF. The CDR3, as DNA: TGTGCCAGTAGTACTACGGGCGGGCCGGGGAAGCCCCAGCATTTT.